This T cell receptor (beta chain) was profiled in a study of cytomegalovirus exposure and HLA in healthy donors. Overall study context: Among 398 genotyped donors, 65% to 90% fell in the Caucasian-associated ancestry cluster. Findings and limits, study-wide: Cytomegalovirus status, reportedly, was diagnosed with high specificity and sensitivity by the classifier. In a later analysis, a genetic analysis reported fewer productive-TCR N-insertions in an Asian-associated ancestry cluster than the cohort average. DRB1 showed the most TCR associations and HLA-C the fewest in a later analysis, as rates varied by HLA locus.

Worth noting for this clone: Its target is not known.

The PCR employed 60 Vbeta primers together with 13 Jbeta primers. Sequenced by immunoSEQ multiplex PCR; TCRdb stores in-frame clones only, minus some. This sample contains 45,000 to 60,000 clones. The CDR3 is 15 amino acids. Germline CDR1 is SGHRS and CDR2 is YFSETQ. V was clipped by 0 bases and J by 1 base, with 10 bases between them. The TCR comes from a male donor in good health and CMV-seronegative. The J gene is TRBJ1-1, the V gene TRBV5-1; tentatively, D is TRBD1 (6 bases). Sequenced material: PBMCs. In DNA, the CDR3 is TGCGCCAGCAGCTTGGTTATGGACAGGAACACTGAAGCTTTCTTT. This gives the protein CASSLVMDRNTEAFF.